This T cell receptor (beta chain) was retrieved from a study of neurological immune-mediated disorders. Notes on the study in general: HTLV-1-associated myelopathy had the most TCR clonal expansion, while multiple sclerosis had the least, a level that fell below healthy controls.

V lost 8 bases and J lost 1; bases outside the gene matches: 9. The CDR3 spans 14 residues. CDR1 is DFQATT and CDR2 is SNEGSKA in the germline V gene (reference sequence). This clonotype was seen repeatedly, ten times or more. What it recognizes is unknown. TCRdb reanalysed the 5' RACE reads using MiXCR and keeps one entry per CDR3 protein. The table shows some 15,000 distinct CDR3 sequences, with 3.5% occurring only once. This receptor was obtained from a woman between 40 and 55 years old in good health. The chain couples TRBV20-1 to TRBJ2-7, with 9 positions matching TRBD1. Sequenced material: CD8+ T cells from blood. CDR3: CSSRRTGDSYEQYF. CDR3 nucleotides: TGCAGTTCCCGTAGGACAGGGGATTCCTACGAGCAGTACTTC.